This TCR beta chain derives from a study of cytomegalovirus exposure and HLA in healthy donors (dated by TCRdb to about 2017). About the investigation overall: According to an earlier analysis of 587 of the donors, 150 million to 200 million T cells yielded roughly 100 million unique TCR beta sequences and 250 to 350 Gb of sequence data. Among approximately 370 genotyped donors of the cohort, an average of roughly 230,000 unique TCR beta nucleotide sequences was sequenced per donor, of which approximately 19% were non-productive. Because of strong linkage in the cohort, four or five DR-DQ haplotypes were treated as single units for association and clustering. The study aimed to test whether cataloging public T cell receptors could reveal signatures of past pathogen exposure. Besides the first cohort of roughly 700 subjects, a separate validation cohort made up of about 120 different subjects was used. The T cell repertoires of several hundred subjects were profiled by immunosequencing and related to cytomegalovirus serostatus. In an earlier analysis of more than 550 of the donors, high-throughput TCR beta sequencing was used to judge whether each TCR beta V gene segment behaved as functional or pseudogenic. In a later genetic analysis, genome-wide SNP genotypes for about 55% of the 666 donors were used, and that subset was treated as a discovery cohort. The study combined high-throughput TCR immunosequencing, statistical association of individual TCRs with disease status, and machine learning to predict cytomegalovirus infection status. In the later analysis, no new phenotypic data were used to find candidate immune exposures; instead, reliance was placed on TCR beta sequences and their occurrence across donors. Donor age, sex, ethnicity and CMV serostatus were compiled together with the repertoire data. Roughly 290 gigabases of sequencing data and 70 million to 95 million unique TCR sequences made up an early release that covered several hundred HLA-typed donors. A later analysis re-analyzed previously published TCR beta repertoires from approximately 700 donors and added high-resolution HLA genotyping to study TCR occurrence patterns. Of the approximately 400 genotyped donors, roughly 76% were placed in the genetic ancestry cluster associated with self-reported Caucasian donors. Every repertoire in the discovery cohort had been generated on one and the same sequencing platform. Both class I and class II loci were covered by HLA typing, at four-digit resolution. The number of typed donors differed by locus: 629-630 for A, B, C, DRB1 and DQB1; approximately 520 for DQA1; around 580 for DPA1; and 450 to 480 for DPB1. General study outcomes and caveats: This cohort had only TCR beta chains sequenced, and the lack of alpha or paired-chain data limited which features could be detected. An association between a missense DCLRE1C variant and V-gene and J-gene trimming of TCR beta chains was found in a later genetic analysis and replicated in an independent cohort. In vitro tests confirmed that a few of the cytomegalovirus-associated TCR beta chains recognize cytomegalovirus antigens. A later genetic analysis reported fewer N-insertions in productive TCRs among donors in an Asian-associated ancestry cluster than the roughly 700-donor mean. Cytomegalovirus status was reported to be diagnosed by the classifier with high specificity and sensitivity in both the original and validation cohorts. Some IMGT-functional V segments, including TRBV6-2 and TRBV6-3, could not be distinguished by the 87-base-pair reads and were therefore excluded. A group of highly shared sequence variants was considered likely to be a technical artifact of the sequencing pipeline. Several of the top co-occurrence clusters appeared to be linked to parvovirus B19, influenza, CMV and Epstein-Barr virus, according to a later analysis. Across donors, most TCR sequences were observed very rarely, whereas some public TCRs were present in many individuals. In a later analysis, HLA-associated TCR beta chains were found to be more clonally expanded and to have lower generation probabilities than equally common non-associated chains. A later analysis found that TCR association rates varied across HLA loci, with DRB1 alleles showing the most associated TCRs and HLA-C alleles the fewest. For the cohort, immune exposure information was limited to CMV serostatus. Sequencing depth was assumed to be roughly uniform across donors in the presence/absence analyses, though that assumption may not hold. A total of about 150 TCR beta chains were listed by the study as associated with cytomegalovirus. Because counts were too low, approximately 18 rarely observed V segments, including chromosome 9 orphons, were excluded from the earlier analysis of several hundred of the donors. Because HLA typing was missing for some donors at each locus, association tests included only the typed subset. In a later analysis, around 15,000 TCR beta sequences were associated with specific HLA alleles at a false discovery rate of 0.05. According to the authors, the approach could potentially be generalized to other disease states and immunological phenotypes. According to a later analysis, most CMV-associated TCR beta chains appeared to be HLA-restricted, and the HLA associations seemed to be driven largely by CMV exposure. When HLA alleles, especially DR and DQ, strongly co-occurred, attributing TCR associations to individual alleles was difficult. Correlated functional status among segregating V segments might be attributable to linkage disequilibrium, but an unknown experimental factor could not be ruled out. An earlier analysis of roughly 570 of the donors showed that most TCR beta V segments appeared in productive rearrangements either about 87% or about 30% of the time, which broadly matched IMGT annotations. A further reported finding was that TCR beta sequences accurately predicted the HLA-A and HLA-B alleles for most subjects in the first cohort.

The cohort comprised fewer than 700 healthy bone marrow donors. At the time of sampling, every cohort member was nominally healthy, though immune exposures that went unrecorded were likely present. The donor was CMV seronegative and belonged to the group of 352 seronegative cohort members. A peripheral blood sample was provided by each donor, and peripheral blood mononuclear cells were used for TCR beta sequencing. Genomic DNA was extracted from the blood cell samples with the Qiagen DNeasy Blood Extraction Kit. In the germline V gene, CDR1 corresponds to SGHRS and CDR2 to YFSETQ. Inclusive of the bounding cysteine and phenylalanine, the CDR3 is 11 residues long. The retained sequence is limited to the CDR3, 33 bases, with the frame set at the first base. The trim is 0 bases for V and 7 bases for J, with a gap of 4 bases between the germline ends. Points on this clone: No cognate antigen has been identified for it. No much larger clone exists at a distance of one base, and base qualities are not known.

Library method: the immunoSEQ multiplex PCR assay. The multiplex PCR relied on a mix of 60 forward primers for TCR Vbeta segments and 13 reverse primers for TCR Jbeta segments. Amplification of the CDR3 region of rearranged TCR beta genes was performed with a multiplex PCR assay on genomic DNA. Amplified TCR beta libraries were sequenced as 87-base-pair reads on the Illumina HiSeq System. In the original analysis: A later analysis counted approximately 74 million unique TCR beta chains across the 500 to 850 repertoires, and around 9.9 million of these chains were shared by at least two donors. A nearest-neighbor algorithm error-corrected the raw reads and collapsed the reads into unique sequences, merging closely related sequences to remove PCR and sequencing errors. V, D and J gene segments were assigned by aligning CDR3 sequences to IMGT reference sequences. For a sequence to be retained, a match of at least six nucleotides to both a V gene segment and a J gene segment was required. A rearrangement was called productive if the CDR3 had no stop codons and remained in frame with V and J, and every other rearrangement was called non-productive. Following IMGT convention, CDR3 was defined as the stretch from the second conserved V-encoded cysteine to the conserved J-encoded phenylalanine. The earlier analysis of 587 of the donors excluded sequences that lacked an unambiguous match to a single V gene segment. In an earlier analysis of approximately 550 of the donors, V segments were called functional above 56.7% productive rearrangements and were called segregating when the between-donor standard deviation exceeded 5%. A statistical classification framework was built to diagnose cytomegalovirus status from the catalog of TCR beta chain sequences. In a later analysis, V and J genes were assigned by comparing TCR nucleotide sequences against IMGT/GENE-DB human TR gene sequences. Using the TCRdist pipeline, a later analysis assigned CDR3 sequences along with most-parsimonious VDJ recombination scenarios. In a later analysis, each TCR beta chain was defined by its CDR3 amino acid sequence together with its V-gene family, and reads without a unique V-gene family were excluded. As a way to deal with suspected cross-contamination and a sequencing artifact, a later analysis dropped nearly 600 nucleotide sequences that were highly shared and had low generation probability. In a later analysis, a clonal expansion index was calculated for each public chain from normalized within-repertoire ranks of inferred template counts. Generation probabilities in a later analysis came from a VDJ recombination model fitted to out-of-frame rearrangements, and those results were checked against IGoR. A later analysis scored TCR-TCR, TCR-HLA and TCR-CMV co-occurrence with hypergeometric tests, applying a repertoire-size bias correction to TCR pairs. A later analysis estimated false discovery rates by permuting HLA or CMV assignments 20 times. In a later analysis, co-occurring TCRs were grouped using DBSCAN, and TCRdist sequence similarity was added for clustering within HLA-allele-positive subsets. For co-occurrence clustering, repertoires with fewer than 30,000 or more than 120,000 public chains were excluded, along with four or five repertoires with anomalous nucleotide sharing. The immuneACCESS repertoire file appears here via TCRdb, limited to in-frame rearrangements. These files lack a portion of the clones; in checked studies, under half of the deficit traces to unresolved V genes, and the cause of the others is not known. V and J calls and clone size follow that table, whereas D and trimming were derived from the DNA. Present in this sample are 190,000 or so clones, 80% of which were seen just once. Of the sample, 0.65% is held by the ten largest clones.

This clonotype was obtained from a boy aged 10-17 years in good health and CMV-seronegative. The V gene is TRBV5-1 and the J gene is TRBJ2-5; the D gene remains uncertain. Sequenced sample: PBMCs. The bases read TGCGCCAGCAGCTTGGCGGGGACCCAGTACTTC. It codes for CASSLAGTQYF.